This TCR beta chain derives from a study of T cell responses to AZD1222 COVID-19 vaccine. Study-level findings and limits: It was only after the peak T cell response that any repertoires were sampled. After two AZD1222 doses, spike-specific TCR breadth and depth rose versus day 0. Spike was spanned by vaccine-associated CD4 TCRs, which were dominant at 160-218 and 743-854.

Points on this clone: The antigen is undetermined.

The table came from immunoSEQ multiplex PCR; TCRdb's copy has only in-frame clones and leaves some out. Of around 99,000 clones in the sample, approximately 89% were seen once. The CDR3 contains 16 residues. Trimming left V 1 base short and J 3 bases short, with 14 bases between. Germline values: CDR1 KGHSH, CDR2 LQKENI. Source: peripheral blood, taken 28 days after the second AZD1222 dose. The TCR sequence derives from an adult who received the AZD1222 COVID-19 vaccine. The rearrangement joins TRBV18 to TRBJ2-3, with D perhaps matching TRBD2 (5 bases). CDR3 loop: CASSPRGSADTDTQYF. The CDR3 bases are TGTGCCAGCTCACCACGGGGTAGCGCTGATACAGATACGCAGTATTTT.